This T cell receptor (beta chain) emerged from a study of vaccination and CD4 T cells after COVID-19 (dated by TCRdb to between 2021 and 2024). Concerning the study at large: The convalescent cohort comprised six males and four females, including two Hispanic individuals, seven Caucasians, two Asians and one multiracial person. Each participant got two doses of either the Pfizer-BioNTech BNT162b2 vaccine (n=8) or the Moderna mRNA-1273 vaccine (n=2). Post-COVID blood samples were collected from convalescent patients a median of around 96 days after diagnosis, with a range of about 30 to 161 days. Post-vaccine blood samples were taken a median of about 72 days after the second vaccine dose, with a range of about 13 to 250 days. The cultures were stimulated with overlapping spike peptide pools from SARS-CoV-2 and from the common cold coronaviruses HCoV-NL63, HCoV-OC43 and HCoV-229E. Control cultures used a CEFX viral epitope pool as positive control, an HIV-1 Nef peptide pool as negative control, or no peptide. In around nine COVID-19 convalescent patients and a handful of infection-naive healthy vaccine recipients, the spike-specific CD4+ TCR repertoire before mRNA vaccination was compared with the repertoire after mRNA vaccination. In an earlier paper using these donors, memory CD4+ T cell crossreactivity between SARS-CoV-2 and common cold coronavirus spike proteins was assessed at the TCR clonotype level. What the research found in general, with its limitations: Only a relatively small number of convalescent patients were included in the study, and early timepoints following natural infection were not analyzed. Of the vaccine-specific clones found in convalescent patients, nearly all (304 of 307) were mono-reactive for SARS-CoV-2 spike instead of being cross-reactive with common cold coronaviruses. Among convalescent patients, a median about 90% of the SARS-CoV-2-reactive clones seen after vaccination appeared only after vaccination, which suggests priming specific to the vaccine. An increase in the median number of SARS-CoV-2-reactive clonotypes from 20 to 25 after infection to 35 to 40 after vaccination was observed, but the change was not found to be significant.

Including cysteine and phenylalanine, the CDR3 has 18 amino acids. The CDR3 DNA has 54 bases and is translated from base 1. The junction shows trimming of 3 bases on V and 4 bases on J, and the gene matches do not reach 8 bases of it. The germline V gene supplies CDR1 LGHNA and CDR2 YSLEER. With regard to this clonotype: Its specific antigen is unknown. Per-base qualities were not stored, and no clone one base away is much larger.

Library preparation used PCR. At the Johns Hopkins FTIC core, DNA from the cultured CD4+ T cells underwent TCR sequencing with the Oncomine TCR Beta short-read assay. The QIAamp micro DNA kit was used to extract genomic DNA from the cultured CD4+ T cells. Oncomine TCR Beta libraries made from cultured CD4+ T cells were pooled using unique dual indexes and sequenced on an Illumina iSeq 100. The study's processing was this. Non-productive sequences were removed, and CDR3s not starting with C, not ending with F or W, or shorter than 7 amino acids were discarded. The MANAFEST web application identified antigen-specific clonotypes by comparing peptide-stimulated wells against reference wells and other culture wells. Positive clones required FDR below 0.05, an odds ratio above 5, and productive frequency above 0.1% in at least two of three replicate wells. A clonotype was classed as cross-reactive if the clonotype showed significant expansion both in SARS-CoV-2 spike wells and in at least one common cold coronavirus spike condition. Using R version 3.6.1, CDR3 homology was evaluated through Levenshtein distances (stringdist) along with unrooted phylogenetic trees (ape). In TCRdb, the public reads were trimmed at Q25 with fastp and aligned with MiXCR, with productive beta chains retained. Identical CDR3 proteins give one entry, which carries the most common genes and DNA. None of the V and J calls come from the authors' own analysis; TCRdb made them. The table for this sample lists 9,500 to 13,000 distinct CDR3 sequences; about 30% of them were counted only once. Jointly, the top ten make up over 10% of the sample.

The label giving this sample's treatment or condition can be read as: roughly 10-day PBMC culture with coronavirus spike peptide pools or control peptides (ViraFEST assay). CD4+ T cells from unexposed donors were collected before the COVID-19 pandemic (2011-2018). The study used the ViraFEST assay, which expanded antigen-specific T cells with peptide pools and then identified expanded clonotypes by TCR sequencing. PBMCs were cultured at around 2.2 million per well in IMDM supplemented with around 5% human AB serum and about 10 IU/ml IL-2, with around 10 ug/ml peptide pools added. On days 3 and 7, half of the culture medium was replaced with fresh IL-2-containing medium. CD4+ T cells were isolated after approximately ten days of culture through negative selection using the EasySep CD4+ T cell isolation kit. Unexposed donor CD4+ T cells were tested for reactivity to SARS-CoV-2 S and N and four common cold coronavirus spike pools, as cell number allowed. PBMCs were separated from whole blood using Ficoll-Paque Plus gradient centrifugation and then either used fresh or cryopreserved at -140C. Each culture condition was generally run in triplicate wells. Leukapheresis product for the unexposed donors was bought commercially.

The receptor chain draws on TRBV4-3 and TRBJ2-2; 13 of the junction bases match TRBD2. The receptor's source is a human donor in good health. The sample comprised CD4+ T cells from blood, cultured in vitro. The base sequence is TGCGCCAGCAGCCACGGACTAGCGGGAGCCGAGGGCACCGGGGAGCTGTTTTTT. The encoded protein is CASSHGLAGAEGTGELFF.